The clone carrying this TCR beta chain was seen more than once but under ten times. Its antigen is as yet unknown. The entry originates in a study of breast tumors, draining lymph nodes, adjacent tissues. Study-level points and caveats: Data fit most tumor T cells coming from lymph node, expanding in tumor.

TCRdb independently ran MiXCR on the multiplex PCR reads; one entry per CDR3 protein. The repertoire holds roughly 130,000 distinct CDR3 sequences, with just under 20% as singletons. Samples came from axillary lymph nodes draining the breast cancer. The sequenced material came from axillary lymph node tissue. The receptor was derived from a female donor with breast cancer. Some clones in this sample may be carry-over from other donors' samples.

CDR3 protein: CASTSSAASSYNEQFF. CDR3 DNA: TGTGCCAGCACCTCTAGCGCAGCAAGCTCCTACAATGAGCAGTTCTTC. V is TRBV27 and J is TRBJ2-1; possibly TRBD2 for D (6 bases). The CDR3 loop spans 16 amino acids. CDR1 and CDR2 (germline): MNHEY, SMNVEV (reference sequence). Trimming removed 7 bases at V and 0 bases at J, with 16 bases between.